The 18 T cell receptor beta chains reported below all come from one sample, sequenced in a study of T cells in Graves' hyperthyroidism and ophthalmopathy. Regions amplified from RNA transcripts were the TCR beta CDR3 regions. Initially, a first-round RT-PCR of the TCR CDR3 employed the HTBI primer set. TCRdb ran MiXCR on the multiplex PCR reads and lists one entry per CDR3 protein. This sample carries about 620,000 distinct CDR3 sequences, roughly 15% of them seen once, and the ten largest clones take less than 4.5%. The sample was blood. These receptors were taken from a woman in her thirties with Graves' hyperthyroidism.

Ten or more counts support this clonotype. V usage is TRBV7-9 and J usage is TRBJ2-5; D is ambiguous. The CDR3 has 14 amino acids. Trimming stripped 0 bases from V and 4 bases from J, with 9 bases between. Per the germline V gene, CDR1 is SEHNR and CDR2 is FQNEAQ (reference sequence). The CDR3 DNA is TGTGCCAGCAGCTTAGCGCCCGGGCGAGAGACCCAGTACTTC. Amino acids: CASSLAPGRETQYF.

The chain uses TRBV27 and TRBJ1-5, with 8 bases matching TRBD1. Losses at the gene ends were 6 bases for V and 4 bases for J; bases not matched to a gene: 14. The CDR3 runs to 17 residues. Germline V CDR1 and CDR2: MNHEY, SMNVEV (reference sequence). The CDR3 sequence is CASRIGSGGFSNQPQHF. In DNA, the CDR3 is TGTGCCAGCAGAATAGGATCAGGGGGCTTTTCAAATCAGCCCCAGCATTTT.

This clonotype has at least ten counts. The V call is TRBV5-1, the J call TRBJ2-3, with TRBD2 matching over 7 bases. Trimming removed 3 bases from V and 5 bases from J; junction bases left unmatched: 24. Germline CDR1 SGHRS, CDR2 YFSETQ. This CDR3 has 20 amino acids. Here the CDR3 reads CASSSQPFHRDYKHIDTQYF. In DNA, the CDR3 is TGCGCCAGCAGCTCTCAACCCTTTCACCGGGACTATAAACATATAGATACGCAGTATTTT.

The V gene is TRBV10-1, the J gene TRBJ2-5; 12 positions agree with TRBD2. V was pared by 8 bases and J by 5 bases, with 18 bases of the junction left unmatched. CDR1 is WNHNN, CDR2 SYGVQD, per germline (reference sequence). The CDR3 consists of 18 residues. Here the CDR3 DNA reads TGCGCCAGCTCTGGACAGTTACCTAGCGGGAGGGCCGTTGAGACCCAGTACTTC. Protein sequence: CASSGQLPSGRAVETQYF.

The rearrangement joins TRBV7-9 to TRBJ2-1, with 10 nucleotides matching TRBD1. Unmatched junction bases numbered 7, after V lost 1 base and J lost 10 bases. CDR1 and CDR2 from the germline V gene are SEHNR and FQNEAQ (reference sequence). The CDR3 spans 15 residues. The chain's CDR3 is CASSLGGTGVEEQFF. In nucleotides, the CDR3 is TGTGCCAGCAGCTTAGGTGGGACAGGGGTGGAAGAGCAGTTCTTC.

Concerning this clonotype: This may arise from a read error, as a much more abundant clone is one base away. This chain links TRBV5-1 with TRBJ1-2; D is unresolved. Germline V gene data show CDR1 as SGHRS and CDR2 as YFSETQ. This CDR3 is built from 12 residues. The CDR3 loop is CASSLARYGYTF. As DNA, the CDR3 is TGTGCCAGCAGCTTGGCTCGCTATGGCTACACCTTC.

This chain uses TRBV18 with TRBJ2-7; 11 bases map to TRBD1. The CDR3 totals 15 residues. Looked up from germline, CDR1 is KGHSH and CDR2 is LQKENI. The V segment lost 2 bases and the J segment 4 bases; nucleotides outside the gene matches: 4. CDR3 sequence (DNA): TGTGCCAGCTCACCAGGGACAGGGGGAGAGTACGAGCAGTACTTC. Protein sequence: CASSPGTGGEYEQYF.

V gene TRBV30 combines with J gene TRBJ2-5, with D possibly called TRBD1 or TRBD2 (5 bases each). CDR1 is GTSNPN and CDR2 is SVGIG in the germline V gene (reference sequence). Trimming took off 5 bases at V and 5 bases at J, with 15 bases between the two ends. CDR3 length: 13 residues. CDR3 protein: CAWGTGIWETQYF. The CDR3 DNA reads TGTGCCTGGGGGACGGGGATATGGGAGACCCAGTACTTC. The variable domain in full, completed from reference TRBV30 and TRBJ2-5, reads SQTIHQWPATLVQPVGSPLSLECTVEGTSNPNLYWYRQAAGRGLQLLFYSVGIGQISSEVPQNLSASRPQDRQFILSSKKLLLSDSGFYLCAWGTGIWETQYFGPGTRLLVL.

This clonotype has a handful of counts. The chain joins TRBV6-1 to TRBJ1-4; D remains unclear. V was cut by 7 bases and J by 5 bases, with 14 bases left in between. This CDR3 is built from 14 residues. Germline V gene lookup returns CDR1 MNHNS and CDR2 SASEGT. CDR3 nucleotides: TGTGCCAGCACCTCAGGACGGGTAAATGAAAAACTGTTTTTT. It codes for CASTSGRVNEKLFF.

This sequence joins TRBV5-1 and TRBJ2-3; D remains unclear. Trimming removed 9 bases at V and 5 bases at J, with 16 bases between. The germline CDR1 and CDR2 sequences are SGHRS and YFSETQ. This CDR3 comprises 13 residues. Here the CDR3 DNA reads TGCGCCACGTCTACGGGCCCCGGAGATACGCAGTATTTT. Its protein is CATSTGPGDTQYF.

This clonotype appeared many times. CDR3: CASSLDRGLAFYEQYF. Written as DNA, the CDR3 is TGTGCCAGCAGCTTAGATCGTGGACTAGCGTTCTACGAGCAGTACTTC. The genes are TRBV11-2 and TRBJ2-7, with 9 bases fitting TRBD2. This CDR3 contains 16 residues. Germline CDR1 reads SGHAT; CDR2 reads FQNNGV. V was pared by 0 bases and J by 3 bases, with 6 bases of the junction left unmatched.

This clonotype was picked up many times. The CDR3 loop reads CASSLLDTGELFF. In DNA, the CDR3 is TGTGCCAGCAGTTTATTAGACACCGGGGAGCTGTTTTTT. This chain joins TRBV7-3 and TRBJ2-2, with unresolved D. The CDR3 extends over 13 amino acids. Trimming took off 6 bases at V and 3 bases at J, with 8 bases between the two ends. Germline assignment: CDR1 SGHTA and CDR2 FQGTGA.

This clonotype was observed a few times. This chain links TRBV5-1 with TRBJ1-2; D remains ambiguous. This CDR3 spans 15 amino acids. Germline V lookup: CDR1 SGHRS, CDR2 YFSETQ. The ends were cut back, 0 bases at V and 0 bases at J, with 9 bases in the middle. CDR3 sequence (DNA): TGCGCCAGCAGCTTGGGAGGCATAGCTAACTATGGCTACACCTTC. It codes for CASSLGGIANYGYTF.

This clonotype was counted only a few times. CDR3 region: CASSRLLYQPQHF. As DNA, the CDR3 is TGTGCCAGCAGCCGTCTGTTGTATCAGCCCCAGCATTTT. The J gene is TRBJ1-5, the V gene TRBV12-3 or TRBV12-4; D not certain. The V end was cut by 6 bases, the J end by 5 bases, with 11 bases between. The CDR3 is made up of 13 amino acids.

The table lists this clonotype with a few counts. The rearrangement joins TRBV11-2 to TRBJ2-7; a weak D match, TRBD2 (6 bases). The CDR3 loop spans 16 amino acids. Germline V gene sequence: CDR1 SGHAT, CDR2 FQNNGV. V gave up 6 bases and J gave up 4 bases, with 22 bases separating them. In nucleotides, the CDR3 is TGTGCCAGCAGTTCCGAGTGGGAGCGGGCTTTTTACGAGCAGTACTTC. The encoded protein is CASSSEWERAFYEQYF.

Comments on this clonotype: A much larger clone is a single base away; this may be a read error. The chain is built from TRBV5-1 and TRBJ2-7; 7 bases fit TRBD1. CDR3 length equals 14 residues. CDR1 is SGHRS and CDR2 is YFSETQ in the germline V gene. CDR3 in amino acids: CASSRGGSGLERYF. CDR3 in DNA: TGCGCCAGCAGCCGAGGGGGCTCCGGTCTGGAGCGGTACTTC.

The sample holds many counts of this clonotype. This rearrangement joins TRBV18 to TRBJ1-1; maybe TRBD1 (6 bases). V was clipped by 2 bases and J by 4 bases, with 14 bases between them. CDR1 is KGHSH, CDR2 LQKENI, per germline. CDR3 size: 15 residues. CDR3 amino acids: CASSPLQGGSTEAFF. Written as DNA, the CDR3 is TGTGCCAGCTCACCATTACAGGGAGGGAGCACTGAAGCTTTCTTT.

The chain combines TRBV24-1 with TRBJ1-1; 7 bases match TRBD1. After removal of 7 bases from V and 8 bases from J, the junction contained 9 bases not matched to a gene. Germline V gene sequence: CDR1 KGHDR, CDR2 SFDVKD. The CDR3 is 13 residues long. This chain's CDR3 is CATSRQGFAEAFF. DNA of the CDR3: TGTGCCACCAGCAGACAGGGTTTCGCCGAAGCTTTCTTT.